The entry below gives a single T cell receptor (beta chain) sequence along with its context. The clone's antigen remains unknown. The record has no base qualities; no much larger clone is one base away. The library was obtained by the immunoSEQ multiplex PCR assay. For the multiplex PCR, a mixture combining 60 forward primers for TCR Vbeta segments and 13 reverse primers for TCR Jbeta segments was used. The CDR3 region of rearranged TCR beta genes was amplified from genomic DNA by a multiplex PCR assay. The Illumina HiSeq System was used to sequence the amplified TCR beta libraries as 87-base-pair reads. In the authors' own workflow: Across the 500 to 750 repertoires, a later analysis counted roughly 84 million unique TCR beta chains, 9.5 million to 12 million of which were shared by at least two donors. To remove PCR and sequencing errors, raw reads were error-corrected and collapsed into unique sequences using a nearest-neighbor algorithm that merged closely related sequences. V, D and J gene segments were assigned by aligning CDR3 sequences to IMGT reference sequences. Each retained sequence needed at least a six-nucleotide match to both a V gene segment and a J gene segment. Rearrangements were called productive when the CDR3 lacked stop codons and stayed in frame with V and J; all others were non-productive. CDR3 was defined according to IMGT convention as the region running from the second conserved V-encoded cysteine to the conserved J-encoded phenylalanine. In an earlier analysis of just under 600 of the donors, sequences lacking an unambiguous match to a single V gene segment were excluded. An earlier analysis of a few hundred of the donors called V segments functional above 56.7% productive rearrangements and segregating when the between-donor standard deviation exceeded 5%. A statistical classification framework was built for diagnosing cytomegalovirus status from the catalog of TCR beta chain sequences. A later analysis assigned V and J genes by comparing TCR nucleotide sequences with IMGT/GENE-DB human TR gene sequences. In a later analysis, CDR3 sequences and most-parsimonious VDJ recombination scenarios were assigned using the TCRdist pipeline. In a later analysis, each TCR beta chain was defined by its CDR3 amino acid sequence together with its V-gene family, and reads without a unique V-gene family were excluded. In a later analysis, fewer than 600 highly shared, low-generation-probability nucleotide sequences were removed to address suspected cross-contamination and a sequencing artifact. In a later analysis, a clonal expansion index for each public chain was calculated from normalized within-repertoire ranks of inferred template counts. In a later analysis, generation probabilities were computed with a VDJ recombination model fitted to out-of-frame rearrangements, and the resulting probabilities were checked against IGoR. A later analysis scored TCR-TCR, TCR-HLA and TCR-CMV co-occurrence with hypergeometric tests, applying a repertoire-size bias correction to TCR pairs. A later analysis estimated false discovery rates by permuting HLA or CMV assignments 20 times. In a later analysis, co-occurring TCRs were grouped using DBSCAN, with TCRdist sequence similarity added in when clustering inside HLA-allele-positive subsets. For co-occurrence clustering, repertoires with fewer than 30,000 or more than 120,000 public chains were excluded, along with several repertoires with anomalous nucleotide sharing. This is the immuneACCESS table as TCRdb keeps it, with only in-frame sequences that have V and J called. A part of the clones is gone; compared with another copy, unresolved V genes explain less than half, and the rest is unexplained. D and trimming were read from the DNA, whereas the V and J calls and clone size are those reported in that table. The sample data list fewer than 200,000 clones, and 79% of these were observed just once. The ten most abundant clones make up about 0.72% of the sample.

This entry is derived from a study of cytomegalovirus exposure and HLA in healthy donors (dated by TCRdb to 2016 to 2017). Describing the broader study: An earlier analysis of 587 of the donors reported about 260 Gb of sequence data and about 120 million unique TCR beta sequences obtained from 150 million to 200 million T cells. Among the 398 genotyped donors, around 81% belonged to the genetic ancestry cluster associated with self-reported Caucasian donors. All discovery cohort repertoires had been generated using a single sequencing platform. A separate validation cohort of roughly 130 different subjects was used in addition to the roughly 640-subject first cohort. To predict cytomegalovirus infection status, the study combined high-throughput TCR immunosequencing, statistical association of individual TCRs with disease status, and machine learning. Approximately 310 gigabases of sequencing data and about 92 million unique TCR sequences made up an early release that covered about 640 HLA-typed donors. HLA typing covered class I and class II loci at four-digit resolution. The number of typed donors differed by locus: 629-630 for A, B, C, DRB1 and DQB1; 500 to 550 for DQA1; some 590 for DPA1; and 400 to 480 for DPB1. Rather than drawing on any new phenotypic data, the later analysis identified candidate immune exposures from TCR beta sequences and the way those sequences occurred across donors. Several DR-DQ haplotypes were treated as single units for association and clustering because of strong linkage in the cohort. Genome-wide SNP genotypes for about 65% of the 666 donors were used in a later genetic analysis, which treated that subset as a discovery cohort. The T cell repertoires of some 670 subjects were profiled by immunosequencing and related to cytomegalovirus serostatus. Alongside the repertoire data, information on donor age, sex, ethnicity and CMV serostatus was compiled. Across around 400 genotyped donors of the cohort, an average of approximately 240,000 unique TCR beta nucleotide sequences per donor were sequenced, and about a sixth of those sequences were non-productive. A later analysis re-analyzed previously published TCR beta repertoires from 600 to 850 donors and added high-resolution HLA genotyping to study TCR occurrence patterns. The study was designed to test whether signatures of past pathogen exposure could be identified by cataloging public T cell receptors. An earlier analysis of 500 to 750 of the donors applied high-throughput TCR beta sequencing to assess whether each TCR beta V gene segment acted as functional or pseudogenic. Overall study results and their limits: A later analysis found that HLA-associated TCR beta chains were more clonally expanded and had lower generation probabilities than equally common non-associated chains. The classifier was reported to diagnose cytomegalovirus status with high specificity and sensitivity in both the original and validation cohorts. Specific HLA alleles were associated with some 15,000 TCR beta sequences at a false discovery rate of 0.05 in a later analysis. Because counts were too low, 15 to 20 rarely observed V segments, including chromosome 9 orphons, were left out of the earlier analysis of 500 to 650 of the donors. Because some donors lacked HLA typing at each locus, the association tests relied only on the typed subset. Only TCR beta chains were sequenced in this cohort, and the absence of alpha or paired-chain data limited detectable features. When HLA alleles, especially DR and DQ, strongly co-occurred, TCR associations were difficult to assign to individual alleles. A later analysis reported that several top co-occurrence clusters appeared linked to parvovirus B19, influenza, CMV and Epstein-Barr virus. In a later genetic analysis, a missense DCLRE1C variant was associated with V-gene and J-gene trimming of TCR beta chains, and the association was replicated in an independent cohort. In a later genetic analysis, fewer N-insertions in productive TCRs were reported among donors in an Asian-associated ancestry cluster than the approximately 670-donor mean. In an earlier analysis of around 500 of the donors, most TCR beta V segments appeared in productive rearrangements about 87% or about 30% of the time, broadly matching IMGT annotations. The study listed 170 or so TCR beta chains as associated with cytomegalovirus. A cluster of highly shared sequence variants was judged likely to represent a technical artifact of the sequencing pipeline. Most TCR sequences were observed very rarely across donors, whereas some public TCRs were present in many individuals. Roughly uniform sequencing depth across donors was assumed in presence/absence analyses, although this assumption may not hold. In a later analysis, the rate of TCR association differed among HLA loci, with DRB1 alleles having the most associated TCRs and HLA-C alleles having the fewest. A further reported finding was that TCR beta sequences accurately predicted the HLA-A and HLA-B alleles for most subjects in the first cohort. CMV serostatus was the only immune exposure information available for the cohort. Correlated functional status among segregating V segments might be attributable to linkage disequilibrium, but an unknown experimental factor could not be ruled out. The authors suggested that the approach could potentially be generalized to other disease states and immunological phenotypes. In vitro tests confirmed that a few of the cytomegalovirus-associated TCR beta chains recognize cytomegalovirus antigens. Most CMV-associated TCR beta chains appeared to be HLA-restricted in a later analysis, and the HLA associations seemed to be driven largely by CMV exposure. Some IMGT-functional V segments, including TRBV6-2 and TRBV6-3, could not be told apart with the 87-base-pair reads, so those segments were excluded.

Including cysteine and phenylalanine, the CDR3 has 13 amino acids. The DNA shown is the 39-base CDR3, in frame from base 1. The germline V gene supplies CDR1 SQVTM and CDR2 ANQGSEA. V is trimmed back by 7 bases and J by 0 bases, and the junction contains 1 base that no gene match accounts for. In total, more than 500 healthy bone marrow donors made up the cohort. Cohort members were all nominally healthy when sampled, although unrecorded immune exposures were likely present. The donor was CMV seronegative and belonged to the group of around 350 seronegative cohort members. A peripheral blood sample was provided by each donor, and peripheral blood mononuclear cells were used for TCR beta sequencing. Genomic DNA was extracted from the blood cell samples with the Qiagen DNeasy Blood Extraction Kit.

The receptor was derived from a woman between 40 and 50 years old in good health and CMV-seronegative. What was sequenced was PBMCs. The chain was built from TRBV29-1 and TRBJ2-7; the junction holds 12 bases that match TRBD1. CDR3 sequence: CSAGQGASYEQYF. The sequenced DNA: TGCAGCGCGGGACAGGGGGCCTCCTACGAGCAGTACTTC.